The sequence of this T cell receptor (beta chain) was determined in a study of T cells in Graves' hyperthyroidism and ophthalmopathy. J gave up 2 bases and V 0 bases, and 8 bases lay outside the gene matches. The CDR3 sequence is 17 residues long. From germline, CDR1 is LGHNA and CDR2 YSLEER. The study's findings and limits: Blood also contained most expanded thyroid clonotypes above 0.001. Onset of ophthalmopathy came a median approximately 6 months after the model predicted it.

At least ten counts were recorded for this clonotype. Its antigen remains unidentified. It was RNA transcripts that yielded the amplified TCR beta CDR3 regions. HTBI primers were the set used in a first-round RT-PCR of the TCR CDR3. Each CDR3 protein is one row after TCRdb ran MiXCR on the multiplex PCR reads. The table has more than 500,000 distinct CDR3 sequences, 15% to 20% seen once. The study included ophthalmopathy patients with Clinical Activity Score at least 3, NOSPECS grade at least 4 and duration under 3 months. The sequencing input was blood. The sequence derives from a woman aged 25 to 39 with Graves' ophthalmopathy. The genes are TRBV4-3 and TRBJ2-7, with 9 nucleotides matching TRBD2. CDR3 in amino acids: CASSQDDGAGGPYEQYF. CDR3 coding DNA: TGCGCCAGCAGCCAAGATGACGGCGCGGGAGGGCCCTACGAGCAGTACTTC.